This T cell receptor beta chain is drawn from a study of cytomegalovirus exposure and HLA in healthy donors. This clone was picked up a small number of times. With 60 Vbeta and 13 Jbeta primers, the PCR was carried out. Repertoires were generated with immunoSEQ multiplex PCR, while TCRdb's copy carries only in-frame clones and drops some. The table lists 150,000 to 200,000 clones, 70% to 85% of them singletons, with under 0.75% in the top ten. The sequencing sample was made of PBMCs. The TCR sequence derives from a woman aged 40 to 50 in good health and CMV-seronegative.

The CDR3 DNA reads as TGCAGCGTTTTGCGGGGGGCCGTGGCCGGGGAGCTGTTTTTT. The encoded protein is CSVLRGAVAGELFF. The chain has TRBV29-1 and TRBJ2-2, with TRBD2 identical over 8 bases. The germline V gene has CDR1 SQVTM and CDR2 ANQGSEA. The junction had 8 bases not matched to a gene; V was cut back by 5 bases and J by 6 bases. The CDR3 sequence is 14 residues long.